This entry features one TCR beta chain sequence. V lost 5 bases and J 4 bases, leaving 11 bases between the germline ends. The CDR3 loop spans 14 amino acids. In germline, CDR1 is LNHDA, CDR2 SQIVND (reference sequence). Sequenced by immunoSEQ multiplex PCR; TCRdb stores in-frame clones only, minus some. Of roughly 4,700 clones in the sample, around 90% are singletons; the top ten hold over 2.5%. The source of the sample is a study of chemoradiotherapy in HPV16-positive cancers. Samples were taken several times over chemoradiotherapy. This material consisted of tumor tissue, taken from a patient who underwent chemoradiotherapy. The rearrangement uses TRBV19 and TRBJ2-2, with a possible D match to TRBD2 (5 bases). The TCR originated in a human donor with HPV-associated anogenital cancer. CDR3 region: CASSLGRGTGELFF. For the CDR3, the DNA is TGTGCCAGTAGTCTGGGTCGGGGCACCGGGGAGCTGTTTTTT.